The 18 T cell receptor beta chains below all came from one sample that was sequenced in a study of blood T cells in healthy people across ages. Through a sample-barcoded 5' primer and a J-beta primer mix, a second PCR was run for about 7 to 12 cycles. TCRdb reanalysed the 5' RACE reads using MiXCR and keeps one entry per CDR3 protein. The sample shows 700,000 to 800,000 distinct CDR3 sequences, 43% of them seen only once. Sequencing was done on a sample of blood. The source of these receptors is a woman between 55 and 75 years old in good health.

This clonotype was picked up a small number of times. J is TRBJ1-1 and V is TRBV3-1; no clear D. The CDR3 loop spans 12 amino acids. Germline CDR1 is LGHDT and CDR2 is YNNKEL (reference sequence). V lost 1 base to trimming and J lost 3 bases, with 3 bases between them. This chain's CDR3 is CASSQVDTEAFF. CDR3 DNA sequence: TGTGCCAGCAGCCAAGTGGACACTGAAGCTTTCTTT.

The V call is TRBV2, the J call TRBJ2-7, with TRBD1 as a possible D gene (6 bases). Matching the DNA end better, TRBJ2-5 makes the J call doubtful. CDR1 is SNHLY and CDR2 is FYNNEI in the germline V gene. The CDR3 extends over 14 amino acids. The CDR3 protein is CASSVQGYSETQYF. CDR3 coding DNA: TGTGCCAGCAGTGTGCAGGGGTACTCAGAGACCCAGTACTTC.

This clonotype was counted only a few times. J is TRBJ2-2 and V is TRBV4-2; 8 nucleotides line up with TRBD2. The ends lost 3 bases at V and 6 bases at J; junction bases unmatched: 12. The CDR3 contains 17 residues. From germline, CDR1 is LGHNA and CDR2 YNFKEQ. The CDR3 loop reads CASSHAGTRAQPGELFF. The CDR3 DNA follows: TGTGCCAGCAGCCATGCAGGGACTAGAGCACAACCCGGGGAGCTGTTTTTT.

Notes on this clonotype: The junction shows a germline mismatch at one end, possibly a read error. The CDR3 reads CAGSLALAGVFTDTQYF. The DNA for the CDR3 is TGTGCCGGCAGCTTAGCCCTAGCGGGAGTCTTCACAGATACGCAGTATTTT. The V and J genes are TRBV7-2 and TRBJ2-3; 10 bases fit TRBD2. The germline CDR1 and CDR2 sequences are SGHTA and FQGNSA. CDR3 length: 17 amino acids.

This clonotype was detected a few times. This chain links TRBV3-1 with TRBJ1-1; 7 bases are shared with TRBD1. Germline CDR1 reads LGHDT; CDR2 reads YNNKEL (reference sequence). V lost 1 base and J lost 4; bases outside the gene matches: 3. CDR3 length: 14 residues. The CDR3 loop reads CASSQGDRTTEAFF. DNA for the CDR3: TGTGCCAGCAGCCAAGGGGACAGAACCACTGAAGCTTTCTTT.

The rearrangement joins TRBV7-2 to TRBJ2-1; D not certain. Per the germline V gene, CDR1 is SGHTA and CDR2 is FQGNSA. This CDR3 is 15 amino acids long. Trimming left V 4 bases short and J 3 bases short, with 13 bases between. CDR3 sequence: CASSSGSTFYNEQFF. The CDR3 DNA reads as TGTGCCAGCAGCTCCGGATCGACTTTCTACAATGAGCAGTTCTTC. The full variable domain, its missing parts supplied by reference TRBV7-2 and TRBJ2-1, is GAGVSQSPSNKVTEKGKDVELRCDPISGHTALYWYRQSLGQGLEFLIYFQGNSAPDKSGLPSDRFSAERTGGSVSTLTIQRTQQEDSAVYLCASSSGSTFYNEQFFGPGTRLTVL.

The chain couples TRBV29-1 to TRBJ1-2; 11 nucleotides line up with TRBD1. With 7 bases clipped from V and 8 bases from J, the junction kept 9 bases outside the gene matches. Germline V lookup: CDR1 SQVTM, CDR2 ANQGSEA. CDR3 length: 13 residues. This chain's CDR3 is CSARTGGAYGYTF. The CDR3 coding sequence is TGCAGCGCTCGGACAGGGGGCGCTTACGGCTACACCTTC.

This clonotype showed up just a few times. The rearrangement uses TRBV5-1 and TRBJ2-7; D may be TRBD2 (6 bases). V lost 6 bases and J 2 bases, leaving 18 bases between the germline ends. Per the germline V gene, CDR1 is SGHRS and CDR2 is YFSETQ. The CDR3 contains 15 residues. The CDR3 loop reads CASTVGGATTYEQYF. The CDR3 DNA is TGCGCCAGCACCGTCGGGGGAGCTACCACCTACGAGCAGTACTTC.

As concerns this clonotype: This may arise from a read error, as a much more abundant clone is one base away. J is TRBJ2-5 and V is TRBV7-2; D unclear. Judging by the DNA end, TRBJ2-7 fits better; the J call may be wrong. The length of the CDR3 is 15 residues. Per the germline V gene, CDR1 is SGHTA and CDR2 is FQGNSA. The CDR3 loop is CASSLAPALTYEQYF. The CDR3 nucleotides are TGTGCCAGCAGCTTAGCACCAGCGCTTACCTACGAGCAGTACTTC.

This rearrangement joins TRBV20-1 to TRBJ1-2; D not resolved. CDR1 DFQATT and CDR2 SNEGSKA come from the germline V gene (reference sequence). V shed 0 bases and J shed 5 bases, with 13 bases lying between them. The CDR3 spans 14 residues. The CDR3 loop is CSARDFGQPYGYTF. In DNA, the CDR3 is TGCAGTGCTAGAGATTTTGGGCAACCTTATGGCTACACCTTC.

J is TRBJ2-5 and V is TRBV19, with unresolved D. From germline, CDR1 is LNHDA and CDR2 SQIVND (reference sequence). V was cut by 5 bases and J by 1 base, with 8 bases left in between. CDR3 size: 13 residues. DNA for the CDR3: TGTGCCAGTAGTCGGGCAGTCCAAGAGACCCAGTACTTC. This encodes CASSRAVQETQYF.

This clonotype was recorded at least ten times. This sequence joins TRBV6-2 or TRBV6-3 and TRBJ2-1, with D hard to call. The ends were cut back, 6 bases at V and 9 bases at J, with 12 bases in the middle. The CDR3 spans 12 residues. CDR1 is MNHEY and CDR2 is SVGEGT in the germline V gene. The chain's CDR3 is CASSLVRPEQFF. Here the CDR3 DNA reads TGTGCCAGCAGCCTCGTTAGGCCTGAGCAGTTCTTC.

The chain employs TRBV7-3 and TRBJ2-3; D call uncertain. Trimming left V 2 bases short and J 0 bases short, with 6 bases between. The CDR3 is 14 amino acids. Per germline, CDR1 SGHTA and CDR2 FQGTGA. CDR3 in amino acids: CASSLYTSTDTQYF. The DNA of the CDR3 is TGTGCCAGCAGCTTATACACCAGCACAGATACGCAGTATTTT.

In its sample, this clonotype was seen a few times. The chain recombines TRBV4-3 with TRBJ2-6, with D possibly being TRBD1 or TRBD2 (5 bases each). The V gene lost 4 bases and the J gene lost 3 bases, with 16 bases spanning the gap. Germline V gene data show CDR1 as LGHNA and CDR2 as YSLEER. This CDR3 has 17 amino acids. The CDR3 DNA is TGCGCCAGCAGCCGTGGGAGTGACAGTCATGGGGCCAACGTCCTGACTTTC. It yields the protein CASSRGSDSHGANVLTF.

In this sample, this clonotype turned up once. A much larger clone differs from this one at a single base, so this may be a read error. V usage is TRBV13 and J usage is TRBJ2-5, with D perhaps TRBD1 or TRBD2 (5 bases each). The CDR3 is made up of 14 amino acids. With 10 bases removed from V and 7 bases from J, the gap between germline ends came to 22 bases. CDR1 is PRHDT, CDR2 FYEKMQ, per germline (reference sequence). CDR3 loop: CANSNRGETGTQYF. Here the CDR3 DNA reads TGTGCCAACTCAAACCGAGGGGAAACGGGGACCCAGTACTTC.

The genes are TRBV27 and TRBJ2-4; possible D gene TRBD2, 5 bases. The tail of the sequence fits TRBJ2-7 better, so the J call may be wrong. Germline values: CDR1 MNHEY, CDR2 SMNVEV (reference sequence). The CDR3 extends over 14 amino acids. The DNA of the CDR3 is TGTGCCAGCAGTTTTACGGGTAGAGGGAACGAGCAGTACTTC. Translation gives CASSFTGRGNEQYF.

This clonotype was counted ten times or more. The rearrangement joins TRBV4-2 to TRBJ2-1, with D tentatively TRBD2 (6 bases). V was trimmed by 4 bases and J by 0 bases, leaving 13 bases between them. CDR3 length: 16 residues. The germline gives CDR1 LGHNA, CDR2 YNFKEQ. Here the CDR3 DNA reads TGTGCCAGCAGCCCCGCGGGGATAGGCTCCTACAATGAGCAGTTCTTC. The encoded protein is CASSPAGIGSYNEQFF.

The chain recombines TRBV20-1 with TRBJ2-7; 7 bases match TRBD2. The germline CDR1 and CDR2 sequences are DFQATT and SNEGSKA (reference sequence). The CDR3 has 12 residues. The J segment lost 7 bases and the V segment lost 3 bases, leaving 6 bases of the junction unmatched. DNA for the CDR3: TGCAGTGCTAGCGGGGGGAGCAATGAGCAGTACTTC. Protein: CSASGGSNEQYF.